This passage covers 10 T cell receptor beta chains from one sample sequenced in a study of molecular identifiers for immune sequencing clone quantification. Via MiXCR, TCRdb re-called the PCR reads, giving one row per CDR3 protein. The data show some 320,000 distinct CDR3 sequences, around 21% seen once. Sequencing was done on a sample of naive CD8+ T cells from blood, with Jurkat cell RNA spiked in. Subset in this sample: FACS-sorted CD8+CD4-CCR7+CD45RA+ naive T cells. The receptor set was obtained from a human donor in good health. Some libraries in this study had Jurkat cell RNA spiked in.

This clonotype was counted many times. The gene calls are TRBV30 and TRBJ2-7, with a possible D match to TRBD1 (6 bases). This CDR3 region has 14 residues. The germline gives CDR1 GTSNPN, CDR2 SVGIG (reference sequence). V was shortened by 0 bases and J by 4 bases, with 13 bases between the two germline ends. For the CDR3, the DNA is TGTGCCTGGAGTGTATCGGTAGGGGGATACGAGCAGTACTTC. Translating gives CAWSVSVGGYEQYF.

Remarks on this clonotype: This may stem from a read error, because a much larger clone lies one nucleotide away. V usage is TRBV13 and J usage is TRBJ2-3; TRBD2 aligns across 7 bases. There are 14 residues in the CDR3. Germline values: CDR1 PRHDT, CDR2 FYEKMQ (reference sequence). The CDR3 nucleotides are TGTGCCTGCAGCCTCGGACTAGGGGTAGATACGCAGTATTTT. It yields the protein CACSLGLGVDTQYF.

This clonotype has more than one count but fewer than ten. The chain carries TRBV4-1 and TRBJ2-3, with D possibly matching TRBD1 (7 bases). Trimming removed 0 bases at V and 2 bases at J, with 18 bases between. Germline V gives CDR1 MGHRA, CDR2 YSYEKL. The CDR3 is 18 amino acids. The CDR3 DNA reads TGCGCCAGCAGCCAAGATCCAGGGGGTAGCGGTTACACAGATACGCAGTATTTT. Its translation is CASSQDPGGSGYTDTQYF.

In the case of this clonotype: This sequence may be a read error, since a much larger clone differs from it by one base. The chain has TRBV4-3 and TRBJ2-3, with TRBD2 identical over 10 bases. CDR1 and CDR2 (germline): LGHNA, YSLEER. This CDR3 contains 16 residues. The CDR3 reads CASSQDWLAGEHTQCF. CDR3 sequence (DNA): TGCGCCAGCAGCCAAGATTGGCTAGCGGGAGAGCACACGCAGTGTTTT.

This clonotype appeared a few times. This chain links TRBV20-1 with TRBJ2-5, with no clear D. The CDR3 runs 15 residues. Germline CDR1 is DFQATT and CDR2 is SNEGSKA (reference sequence). Trimming left V 6 bases short and J 0 bases short, with 17 bases between. The CDR3 reads CSANTDTPYQETQYF. The CDR3 nucleotides are TGCAGTGCCAACACCGACACCCCGTACCAAGAGACCCAGTACTTC.

The V gene is TRBV9, the J gene TRBJ2-3, with D hard to call. Germline V CDR1 and CDR2: SGDLS, YYNGEE. Trimming cost V 2 bases and J 1 base, with 5 bases left between them. The length of the CDR3 is 13 residues. The CDR3 is CASSVRGTDTQYF. The CDR3 DNA reads TGTGCCAGCAGCGTTCGGGGCACAGATACGCAGTATTTT.

The table lists this clonotype with a few counts. The chain has TRBV28 and TRBJ2-3; 9 bases agree with TRBD1. Germline assignment: CDR1 MDHEN and CDR2 SYDVKM. This CDR3 has 15 residues. After removal of 4 bases from V and 6 bases from J, the junction contained 8 bases not matched to a gene. Written as DNA, the CDR3 is TGTGCCAGCAGTTACAGGGGGCGTATAAGGGATACGCAGTATTTT. As protein: CASSYRGRIRDTQYF.

This clonotype was observed many times. In DNA form, the CDR3 reads TGCGCCAGCAGCCAAGAGTCGCAGCTCTTTAATGAAAAACTGTTTTTT. It yields the protein CASSQESQLFNEKLFF. The chain couples TRBV4-3 to TRBJ1-4, with D uncertain. V gave up 0 bases and J gave up 4 bases, with 12 bases separating them. The CDR3 extends over 16 amino acids. Looked up from germline, CDR1 is LGHNA and CDR2 is YSLEER.

Comment on this clonotype: This may be a read error, as it is one base from a much larger clone. The gene calls are TRBV10-2 and TRBJ2-3; no clear D gene. The closer fit of TRBJ1-5 to the DNA end suggests the J call may be wrong. This CDR3 has 12 amino acids. The V gene's germline CDR1 is WSHSY and CDR2 SAAADI. CDR3 region: CASSGWADTQHF. CDR3 in DNA: TGCGCCAGCAGTGGATGGGCAGATACGCAGCATTTT.

About this clonotype: A much larger clone sits a single nucleotide away, making a read error possible. This chain connects TRBV4-1 to TRBJ1-1; D unclear. The germline CDR1 and CDR2 sequences are MGHRA and YSYEKL. CDR3 length: 14 residues. The ends were cut back, 4 bases at V and 5 bases at J, with 14 bases in the middle. In DNA form, the CDR3 reads TGCGCCAGCAGCCCTAGAGCTTCTTTTACTGAAGCTTTCTTT. Translating gives CASSPRASFTEAFF.